The 32 T cell receptor beta chains below were found in one sample sequenced in a study of blood T cell repertoires in COVID-19. TCRdb's copy holds only in-frame clones and misses some; the assay was immunoSEQ multiplex PCR. Here the sample spans roughly 180,000 clones, around 89% being singletons. The sequenced sample was peripheral blood. These receptors all stem from a woman aged 25 to 45 with acute or convalescent COVID-19.

The count of this clone is one. This rearrangement joins TRBV7-9 to TRBJ2-1, with D possibly TRBD1 on 6 matching bases. The CDR3 is made up of 16 amino acids. Germline V gene sequence: CDR1 SEHNR, CDR2 FQNEAQ (reference sequence). Trimming cost V 5 bases and J 1 base, with 15 bases left between them. The CDR3 protein is CASSPGAAESYNEQFF. The CDR3 DNA reads as TGTGCCAGCAGCCCAGGGGCGGCGGAGTCCTACAATGAGCAGTTCTTC.

The chain is built from TRBV7-9 and TRBJ2-5; tentatively, D is TRBD2 (5 bases). CDR3 length: 13 amino acids. Trimming cost V 3 bases and J 7 bases, with 12 bases left between them. Per germline, CDR1 SEHNR and CDR2 FQNEAQ (reference sequence). DNA for the CDR3: TGTGCCAGCAGCTTCGGGATTATGGGGACCCAGTACTTC. Amino acid sequence: CASSFGIMGTQYF.

This clone is a singleton in its sample. This sequence joins TRBV30 and TRBJ2-7; maybe TRBD2 (5 bases). This CDR3 has 12 amino acids. Per germline, CDR1 GTSNPN and CDR2 SVGIG (reference sequence). Trimming stripped 3 bases from V and 6 bases from J, with 12 bases between. In nucleotides, the CDR3 is TGTGCCTGGAGGGACTCTTCGGTCGAGCAGTACTTC. Amino acid sequence: CAWRDSSVEQYF.

The rearrangement links TRBV12-3 or TRBV12-4 to TRBJ2-2; D is unclear. This CDR3 contains 12 residues. The V and J ends lost 6 bases and 7 bases respectively, with 9 bases between them. As DNA, the CDR3 is TGTGCCAGCAGCCGCCCGCGCGGGGAGCTGTTTTTT. Translating it yields CASSRPRGELFF.

The chain recombines TRBV10-3 with TRBJ1-1; 8 nucleotides align to TRBD1. The germline gives CDR1 ENHRY, CDR2 SYGVKD. The CDR3 spans 13 residues. With 6 bases clipped from V and 6 bases from J, the junction kept 6 bases outside the gene matches. CDR3 nucleotides: TGTGCCATCAGACCACAGGGGGTCGCTGAAGCTTTCTTT. It specifies CAIRPQGVAEAFF.

This chain joins TRBV21-1 and TRBJ2-7; the table calls TRBD2, which could not be checked here. TRBV21-1 represents a pseudogene. The CDR3 is 17 residues long. In DNA form, the CDR3 reads TGTGCCAGCAGCAAAGTACTGGGGAGCCCGCCGTCCTACGAGCAGTACTTC. Its protein is CASSKVLGSPPSYEQYF.

Concerning this clone itself: Different DNA sequences within this sample yield the same CDR3. The V and J genes are TRBV5-1 and TRBJ2-7; unclear D gene. CDR1 and CDR2 from the germline V gene are SGHRS and YFSETQ. V was clipped by 2 bases and J by 0 bases, with 12 bases between them. The CDR3 extends over 15 amino acids. CDR3 coding DNA: TGCGCCAGCAGCTTATCAGGCCATAGCTCCTACGAGCAGTACTTC. Translation gives CASSLSGHSSYEQYF.

This clone appeared a few times. CDR3 coding DNA: TGCGCCAGCAGCCAGGGGACTAGCGCCCTTAATGAGCAGTTCTTC. Translating gives CASSQGTSALNEQFF. V usage is TRBV4-1 and J usage is TRBJ2-1; TRBD2 matches 10 bases. The CDR3 runs to 15 residues. Looked up from germline, CDR1 is MGHRA and CDR2 is YSYEKL. The V and J ends lost 3 bases and 7 bases, in that order; junction bases with no gene match: 6.

The V gene is TRBV5-1, the J gene TRBJ2-5; 7 nucleotides match TRBD1. This CDR3 spans 14 amino acids. Trimming at V came to 3 bases and at J to 1 base, leaving 3 bases not matched to a gene. CDR1 is SGHRS, CDR2 YFSETQ, per germline. CDR3 nucleotides: TGCGCCAGCAGCTCACAGGGGACCCAAGAGACCCAGTACTTC. It translates to CASSSQGTQETQYF.

This rearrangement joins TRBV27 to TRBJ2-7; 10 nucleotides match TRBD2. V shed 3 bases, J shed 3 bases, and the junction held 2 bases outside the gene matches. This CDR3 contains 14 residues. The germline V gene encodes CDR1 MNHEY and CDR2 SMNVEV (reference sequence). The CDR3 here is CASSFLAGGYEQYF. The CDR3 nucleotides read TGTGCCAGCAGTTTCTTAGCGGGAGGCTACGAGCAGTACTTC.

The chain employs TRBV12-5 and TRBJ1-2; a possible D gene is TRBD1 (6 bases). This CDR3 is built from 13 residues. The germline V and J ends were trimmed by 6 bases and 7 bases, with 15 bases remaining between them. Germline CDR1 is LGHNT and CDR2 is FRNRAP. The chain's CDR3 is CASGPDSHIGYTF. DNA of the CDR3: TGTGCTAGTGGCCCGGACAGCCATATTGGCTACACCTTC. Combining the CDR3 with reference TRBV12-5 and TRBJ1-2 gives the whole variable domain DARVTQTPRHKVTEMGQEVTMRCQPILGHNTVFWYRQTMMQGLELLAYFRNRAPLDDSGMPKDRFSAEMPDATLATLKIQPSEPRDSAVYFCASGPDSHIGYTFGSGTRLTVV.

Only one count was recorded for this clone. The rearrangement links TRBV5-6 to TRBJ2-7; TRBD2 aligns across 8 bases. The CDR3 spans 16 residues. Trimming cost V 4 bases and J 3 bases; bases outside gene matches: 12. Germline CDR1 reads SGHDT; CDR2 reads YYEEEE. The CDR3 is CASSTKPGLEGYEQYF. CDR3 bases: TGTGCCAGCAGCACCAAACCGGGACTAGAAGGCTACGAGCAGTACTTC.

This sequence joins TRBV11-2 and TRBJ2-1; weak D call: TRBD2 (6 bases). The germline V gene has CDR1 SGHAT and CDR2 FQNNGV. The CDR3 is made up of 16 amino acids. V shed 5 bases and J shed 12 bases, with 26 bases lying between them. The CDR3 protein is CASSPRDFGVRRGQFF. Here the CDR3 DNA reads TGTGCCAGCAGCCCGCGGGACTTCGGGGTCCGTCGGGGGCAGTTCTTC.

The genes are TRBV12-3 or TRBV12-4 and TRBJ2-2; D might be TRBD2 (6 bases). CDR3 length: 13 amino acids. V was trimmed by 3 bases and J by 7 bases, leaving 9 bases between them. The DNA of the CDR3 is TGTGCCAGCAGTTTTTGGGAGGTCGGGGAGCTGTTTTTT. It codes for CASSFWEVGELFF.

The genes are TRBV5-1 and TRBJ2-1; TRBD2 is a possible D gene (6 bases). From germline, CDR1 is SGHRS and CDR2 YFSETQ. The CDR3 extends over 15 amino acids. The V end lost 5 bases, the J end lost 0 bases, and 12 bases lay between the germline ends. This CDR3 is CASRSGTLSYNEQFF. The DNA of the CDR3 is TGCGCCAGCAGAAGTGGGACTCTCTCCTACAATGAGCAGTTCTTC.

The rearrangement uses TRBV5-1 and TRBJ2-1; perhaps TRBD1 as D (6 bases). The CDR3 runs 13 residues. CDR1 is SGHRS, CDR2 YFSETQ, per germline. V lost 4 bases to trimming and J lost 10 bases, with 15 bases between them. Written as DNA, the CDR3 is TGCGCCAGCAGCCCGCAGGGGCCAGAGGAGCAGTTCTTC. Its translation: CASSPQGPEEQFF.

The rearrangement joins TRBV9 to TRBJ2-7; TRBD2 is a possible D gene (5 bases). The CDR3 is 12 residues long. From germline, CDR1 is SGDLS and CDR2 YYNGEE. V lost 0 bases and J lost 7, with 8 bases in between. CDR3 DNA sequence: TGTGCCAGCAGCGTAGAGGGAGAAGAGCAGTACTTC. This encodes CASSVEGEEQYF.

The chain carries TRBV18 and TRBJ1-2; 7 bases are a match to TRBD1. The CDR3 is made up of 13 amino acids. Germline lookup yields CDR1 KGHSH and CDR2 LQKENI. The J segment lost 4 bases and the V segment lost 6 bases, leaving 5 bases of the junction unmatched. The CDR3 DNA reads as TGTGCCAGCTCTCTGAGGACAGGCTATGGCTACACCTTC. This codes for CASSLRTGYGYTF.

Only a few counts were recorded for this clone. The chain carries TRBV20-1 and TRBJ1-1; D ambiguous. This CDR3 contains 10 residues. V lost 3 bases and J 12 bases, leaving 11 bases between the germline ends. The germline gives CDR1 DFQATT, CDR2 SNEGSKA (reference sequence). CDR3 amino acids: CSASSLKSFF. The CDR3 DNA sequence: TGCAGTGCTAGCTCTTTAAAATCTTTCTTT.

The V and J genes are TRBV11-3 and TRBJ2-1; 11 nucleotides align to TRBD2. The CDR3 has 16 amino acids. Germline CDR1 reads SGHNT; CDR2 reads YENEEA. V lost 4 bases, J lost 4 bases, and 6 bases stayed unmatched. In nucleotides, the CDR3 is TGTGCCAGCAGCTCCCGGCGACTAGCGGGGTACAATGAGCAGTTCTTC. This gives the protein CASSSRRLAGYNEQFF.

This clone has only a few counts. CDR3 nucleotide sequence: TGCGCCAGCAGCTCCCAGGGGGCGGAAGAAAAACTGTTTTTT. It is translated as CASSSQGAEEKLFF. The chain is built from TRBV5-1 and TRBJ1-4; 8 bases agree with TRBD1. V lost 3 bases, J lost 8 bases, and 6 bases stayed unmatched. CDR1 is SGHRS, CDR2 YFSETQ, per germline. The CDR3 covers 14 residues.

The genes are TRBV7-2 and TRBJ1-6, with a weak D call TRBD1 (6 bases). The CDR3 covers 15 residues. Germline V gives CDR1 SGHTA, CDR2 FQGNSA. Trimming left V 1 base short and J 11 bases short, with 15 bases between. The CDR3 coding sequence is TGTGCCAGCAGCTTAGAGGGGGGGGGACGGGCACCCCTCCACTTT. This gives the protein CASSLEGGGRAPLHF.

The chain links TRBV6-6 to TRBJ1-1; the D gene is possibly TRBD1 (5 bases). The germline V and J ends were trimmed by 3 bases and 4 bases, with 12 bases remaining between them. CDR1 is MNHNY and CDR2 is SVGAGI in the germline V gene (reference sequence). The CDR3 extends over 14 amino acids. In DNA, the CDR3 is TGTGCCAGCAGTTATCTGCCCGGGGGCACTGAAGCTTTCTTT. It is translated as CASSYLPGGTEAFF.

Remarks on this clone: Relative to the germline gene, one junction end is altered; a read error may explain this. This sequence joins TRBV28 and TRBJ1-6; D is unresolved. The CDR3 contains 13 residues. Germline-derived CDR1 and CDR2 are MDHEN and SYDVKM. CDR3 loop: CASSTTLGRAVRF. The DNA of the CDR3 is TGTGCCAGCAGTACCACTCTGGGGAGGGCCGTTAGGTTT.

The chain has TRBV2 and TRBJ1-2; 8 positions agree with TRBD1. This CDR3 has 14 amino acids. The germline gives CDR1 SNHLY, CDR2 FYNNEI. With V trimmed by 2 bases and J by 4 bases, 3 bases remained unmatched. CDR3 residues: CASSEPGGGYGYTF. The CDR3 DNA sequence: TGTGCCAGCAGTGAACCAGGGGGCGGCTATGGCTACACCTTC.

The chain uses TRBV28 and TRBJ2-7; 7 nucleotides align to TRBD1. V trimming: 8 bases; J trimming: 3 bases; junction bases outside the gene matches: 13. This CDR3 has 15 residues. Germline loops: CDR1 MDHEN, CDR2 SYDVKM. Here the CDR3 reads CASEGARGRVYEQYF. The CDR3, as DNA: TGTGCCAGCGAGGGGGCTCGGGGCCGGGTCTACGAGCAGTACTTC. Full variable domain (missing parts from reference TRBV28 and TRBJ2-7): DVKVTQSSRYLVKRTGEKVFLECVQDMDHENMFWYRQDPGLGLRLIYFSYDVKMKEKGDIPEGYSVSREKKERFSLILESASTNQTSMYLCASEGARGRVYEQYFGPGTRLTVT.

The chain combines TRBV5-1 with TRBJ2-1; 8 positions match TRBD2. Germline-derived CDR1 and CDR2 are SGHRS and YFSETQ. Trimming at V came to 3 bases and at J to 7 bases, leaving 6 bases not matched to a gene. The CDR3 runs 14 residues. DNA for the CDR3: TGCGCCAGCAGCTCCAGCGGGAGTTTTAATGAGCAGTTCTTC. Residues: CASSSSGSFNEQFF. The whole variable domain, remainder taken from reference TRBV5-1 and TRBJ2-1, is KAGVTQTPRYLIKTRGQQVTLSCSPISGHRSVSWYQQTPGQGLQFLFEYFSETQRNKGNFPGRFSGRQFSNSRSEMNVSTLELGDSALYLCASSSSGSFNEQFFGPGTRLTVL.

This chain links TRBV2 with TRBJ1-1; a possible D gene is TRBD1 (6 bases). Trimming stripped 6 bases from V and 6 bases from J, with 14 bases between. Germline loops: CDR1 SNHLY, CDR2 FYNNEI. This CDR3 is built from 13 residues. CDR3 sequence (DNA): TGTGCCAGCAGCCGCAGGGGACCTGCTGAAGCTTTCTTT. Translating it yields CASSRRGPAEAFF.

The V and J genes are TRBV29-1 and TRBJ2-5, with D uncertain. The germline V and J ends were trimmed by 2 bases and 5 bases, with 3 bases remaining between them. Looked up from germline, CDR1 is SQVTM and CDR2 is ANQGSEA. This CDR3 has 10 residues. CDR3 sequence (DNA): TGCAGCGTTGAACGGGAGACCCAGTACTTC. The encoded protein is CSVERETQYF.

The table lists this clone with a count of one. This chain links TRBV5-1 with TRBJ1-2; D is perhaps TRBD1 (6 bases). CDR1 is SGHRS, CDR2 YFSETQ, per germline. V gave up 0 bases and J gave up 4 bases, with 13 bases separating them. This CDR3 contains 15 residues. CDR3 protein: CASSLGNTGSYGYTF. Written as DNA, the CDR3 is TGCGCCAGCAGCTTGGGGAATACAGGGAGCTATGGCTACACCTTC.

The V and J genes are TRBV18 and TRBJ2-2, with 11 bases identical to TRBD2. The CDR3 sequence is 16 residues long. V trimming: 3 bases; J trimming: 5 bases; junction bases outside the gene matches: 5. CDR1 is KGHSH and CDR2 is LQKENI in the germline V gene. The CDR3 loop reads CASSPQGTSGTGELFF. The CDR3, as DNA: TGTGCCAGCTCACCGCAGGGGACTAGCGGTACCGGGGAGCTGTTTTTT.

This clone was picked up a small number of times. The rearrangement links TRBV24-1 to TRBJ2-1; 9 positions match TRBD2. J lost 7 bases, V lost 9 bases, and 15 bases had no gene match. The CDR3 has 16 residues. Germline V gene lookup returns CDR1 KGHDR and CDR2 SFDVKD. This CDR3 is CATRADGREGGNEQFF. DNA of the CDR3: TGTGCCACCCGCGCGGATGGGCGGGAGGGTGGTAATGAGCAGTTCTTC.